A single sample is the source of the 30 T cell receptor beta chains below, sequenced in a study of blood T cell dynamics during melanoma immunotherapy. Indicated time point: pre-treatment baseline. The assay was immunoSEQ multiplex PCR, and TCRdb's table has in-frame clones only and misses some. Among about 13,000 clones listed, 85% to 90% were seen once. This specimen was blood, taken from a patient treated with checkpoint blockade. Receptors originate from a human donor with melanoma.

The chain employs TRBV28 and TRBJ2-7; 7 positions match TRBD1. CDR3 size: 16 residues. V was clipped by 3 bases and J by 2 bases; unmatched bases: 10. Germline lookup yields CDR1 MDHEN and CDR2 SYDVKM. The CDR3 sequence: CASSLMYEGAPYEQYF. In nucleotides, the CDR3 is TGTGCCAGCAGTTTGATGTACGAGGGGGCTCCCTACGAGCAGTACTTC.

This sequence joins TRBV5-1 and TRBJ2-4; 8 positions agree with TRBD1. This CDR3 comprises 23 residues. Trimming cost V 1 base and J 1 base; bases outside gene matches: 25. From germline, CDR1 is SGHRS and CDR2 YFSETQ. The CDR3 region has the DNA TGCGCCAGCAGCTTGAGGCAGGGGGCGTACCCTTCCAAATCGGGGACGGCCAAAAACATTCAGTACTTC. Translating gives CASSLRQGAYPSKSGTAKNIQYF.

The chain recombines TRBV7-9 with TRBJ2-3, with D unclear. This CDR3 region has 17 residues. CDR1 is SEHNR, CDR2 FQNEAQ, per germline (reference sequence). V lost 4 bases and J 2 bases, leaving 19 bases between the germline ends. The CDR3 DNA follows: TGTGCCAGCAGCTCGCATGTTGGTCCCCTTGACACAGATACGCAGTATTTT. Translation: CASSSHVGPLDTDTQYF.

The chain links TRBV7-2 to TRBJ1-1, with a weak D call TRBD1 (6 bases). The CDR3 sequence is 12 residues long. V was shortened by 3 bases and J by 11 bases, with 13 bases between the two germline ends. The germline V gene encodes CDR1 SGHTA and CDR2 FQGNSA. As DNA, the CDR3 is TGTGCCAGCAGCTTCGGACAGACGGGGGCTTTCTTT. Translated, it gives CASSFGQTGAFF.

This chain joins TRBV28 and TRBJ2-1, with 10 bases identical to TRBD2. The ends lost 4 bases at V and 7 bases at J; junction bases unmatched: 10. The germline CDR1 and CDR2 sequences are MDHEN and SYDVKM. The length of the CDR3 is 16 residues. CDR3 nucleotide sequence: TGTGCCAGCAGTTCCCTGGAGAGCGGGAGGGGGAATGAGCAGTTCTTC. It codes for CASSSLESGRGNEQFF.

V is TRBV19 and J is TRBJ2-3, with 7 bases matching TRBD1. V lost 3 bases, J lost 2 bases, and 2 bases stayed unmatched. CDR1 is LNHDA and CDR2 is SQIVND in the germline V gene (reference sequence). There are 14 residues in the CDR3. The CDR3 DNA reads as TGTGCCAGTAGTATTGGGACAGTCACAGATACGCAGTATTTT. Encoded protein: CASSIGTVTDTQYF.

The rearrangement uses TRBV14 and TRBJ1-3; TRBD1 matches 7 bases. With 4 bases clipped from V and 4 bases from J, the junction kept 1 base outside the gene matches. This CDR3 contains 13 residues. Germline V gives CDR1 SGHDN, CDR2 FVKESK. The CDR3 DNA sequence: TGTGCCAGCAGCCTGGACAGGGGAAACACCATATATTTT. Translated: CASSLDRGNTIYF. Full variable domain (missing parts from reference TRBV14 and TRBJ1-3): EAGVTQFPSHSVIEKGQTVTLRCDPISGHDNLYWYRRVMGKEIKFLLHFVKESKQDESGMPNNRFLAERTGGTYSTLKVQPAELEDSGVYFCASSLDRGNTIYFGEGSWLTVV.

The J gene is TRBJ2-1, the V gene TRBV9; D not resolved. CDR1 SGDLS and CDR2 YYNGEE come from the germline V gene. V was shortened by 4 bases and J by 1 base, with 9 bases between the two germline ends. The CDR3 contains 14 residues. The chain's CDR3 is CASSPLGSYNEQFF. In DNA form, the CDR3 reads TGTGCCAGCAGCCCCCTGGGGTCCTACAATGAGCAGTTCTTC.

The gene calls are TRBV28 and TRBJ2-4, with D possibly matching TRBD1 (6 bases). This CDR3 is built from 13 residues. Germline CDR1 reads MDHEN; CDR2 reads SYDVKM. V lost 6 bases, J lost 3 bases, and 9 bases lay in between. The DNA for the CDR3 is TGTGCCAGCAGACAGGGCGTCAAAAACATTCAGTACTTC. Residues: CASRQGVKNIQYF.

The rearrangement links TRBV19 to TRBJ1-2, with no clear D. V was pared by 8 bases and J by 1 base, with 11 bases between. Germline V CDR1 and CDR2: LNHDA, SQIVND (reference sequence). This CDR3 spans 13 amino acids. The CDR3 DNA reads as TGTGCCAGTCGGGCCGAGAATAACTATGGCTACACCTTC. Amino acids: CASRAENNYGYTF.

The J gene is TRBJ2-7, the V gene TRBV29-1; D possibly uses TRBD1 or TRBD2 (5 bases each). V dropped 7 bases and J dropped 0 bases, with 22 bases sitting between them. In germline, CDR1 is SQVTM, CDR2 ANQGSEA. CDR3 length: 16 amino acids. This CDR3 reads CSATGTPALSSYEQYF. CDR3 DNA sequence: TGCAGCGCTACCGGGACCCCAGCGCTGAGCTCCTACGAGCAGTACTTC.

The genes are TRBV19 and TRBJ2-1; TRBD2 is a possible D gene (6 bases). The V end was cut by 0 bases, the J end by 7 bases, with 7 bases between. The CDR3 is made up of 13 amino acids. Germline V gives CDR1 LNHDA, CDR2 SQIVND (reference sequence). DNA for the CDR3: TGTGCCAGTAGTATAGATCGGGGGAATGAGCAGTTCTTC. Translated: CASSIDRGNEQFF.

V is TRBV11-1 and J is TRBJ2-7; 7 bases agree with TRBD1. The CDR3 consists of 16 residues. In germline, CDR1 is SGHAT, CDR2 FQDESV (reference sequence). Unmatched junction bases numbered 15, after V lost 5 bases and J lost 5 bases. This chain's CDR3 is CASSHPRDRKSHEQYF. The CDR3 DNA is TGTGCCAGCAGCCACCCTCGGGACAGAAAGTCCCACGAGCAGTACTTC.

This clone has more than one count but fewer than ten. This chain links TRBV27 with TRBJ2-6, with 7 bases aligning to TRBD2. CDR3 length: 15 residues. CDR1 and CDR2 (germline): MNHEY, SMNVEV (reference sequence). Unmatched junction bases numbered 2, after V lost 3 bases and J lost 3 bases. The CDR3 DNA is TGTGCCAGCAGTTTTGGGGGGGTTGGGGCCAACGTCCTGACTTTC. Protein sequence: CASSFGGVGANVLTF.

The chain employs TRBV6-6 and TRBJ2-7, with 10 bases fitting TRBD2. The CDR3 runs to 14 residues. Germline CDR1 MNHNY, CDR2 SVGAGI (reference sequence). V dropped 5 bases and J dropped 4; count of bases not matched to a gene: 5. The DNA for the CDR3 is TGTGCCAGCAGTACTAGCGGGAATATGTACGAGCAGTACTTC. Protein: CASSTSGNMYEQYF.

V gene TRBV6-6 combines with J gene TRBJ1-1, with 7 bases that match TRBD1. The CDR3 has 15 amino acids. The J segment lost 1 base and the V segment lost 0 bases, leaving 2 bases of the junction unmatched. Germline V gene data show CDR1 as MNHNY and CDR2 as SVGAGI (reference sequence). The CDR3 sequence is CASSYSGGRNTEAFF. In nucleotides, the CDR3 is TGTGCCAGCAGTTACTCAGGGGGCAGGAACACTGAAGCTTTCTTT.

This clone is a singleton in its sample. This CDR3 reads CASSQDKLAGGNSYEQYF. As DNA, the CDR3 is TGCGCCAGCAGCCAAGATAAGCTAGCGGGAGGGAACTCCTACGAGCAGTACTTC. The chain recombines TRBV4-3 with TRBJ2-7, with 12 bases aligning to TRBD2. There are 18 residues in the CDR3. The germline CDR1 and CDR2 sequences are LGHNA and YSLEER. J was trimmed by 0 bases and V by 0 bases; bases with no gene match: 6.

V gene TRBV7-2 combines with J gene TRBJ2-1; perhaps TRBD1 as D (5 bases). The CDR3 covers 15 residues. Germline V gene lookup returns CDR1 SGHTA and CDR2 FQGNSA. V was clipped by 1 base and J by 10 bases, with 17 bases between them. CDR3 DNA sequence: TGTGCCAGCAGCTTAGTGGCGACAGCCCCCCACGAGCAGTTCTTC. Protein: CASSLVATAPHEQFF.

The chain carries TRBV7-9 and TRBJ1-1; the match to TRBD1 covers 9 bases. The germline gives CDR1 SEHNR, CDR2 FQNEAQ (reference sequence). J gave up 5 bases and V 5 bases, and 6 bases lay outside the gene matches. The CDR3 is 14 amino acids. The CDR3, as DNA: TGTGCCAGCAGCATACAGGGGGCGAGGACTGAAGCTTTCTTT. Its translation: CASSIQGARTEAFF.

This chain links TRBV6-6 with TRBJ1-5; TRBD1 is a possible D gene (5 bases). Per germline, CDR1 MNHNY and CDR2 SVGAGI (reference sequence). Deletions cut 6 bases from V and 5 bases from J, with 17 bases between. This CDR3 spans 15 amino acids. The CDR3 DNA follows: TGTGCCAGCAGCCGTGGAAGGGGAGGCGATCAGCCCCAGCATTTT. The encoded protein is CASSRGRGGDQPQHF.

This clone was seen a single time. This chain links TRBV19 with TRBJ2-7, with D perhaps matching TRBD2 (6 bases). V was clipped by 3 bases and J by 0 bases, with 12 bases between them. CDR1 and CDR2 from the germline V gene are LNHDA and SQIVND (reference sequence). The CDR3 has 15 residues. CDR3 nucleotides: TGTGCCAGTAGTATCGTAGCGGAGAGCTCCTACGAGCAGTACTTC. This sequence encodes CASSIVAESSYEQYF.

CDR3 coding DNA: TGTGCCAGCCAAATGGGGGGCTCAGACACTGAAGCTTTCTTT. This codes for CASQMGGSDTEAFF. The V call is TRBV28, the J call TRBJ1-1; a weak D match, TRBD1 (6 bases). Trimming left V 8 bases short and J 3 bases short, with 16 bases between. The CDR3 has 14 residues. Germline V gene sequence: CDR1 MDHEN, CDR2 SYDVKM.

V is TRBV19 and J is TRBJ2-5; D unresolved. The DNA end lines up better with TRBJ2-7; the J call may be wrong. Germline-derived CDR1 and CDR2 are LNHDA and SQIVND (reference sequence). The CDR3 contains 15 residues. This CDR3 is CASSATYDSSYEQYF. The DNA of the CDR3 is TGTGCCAGTAGTGCCACCTACGATAGCTCCTACGAGCAGTACTTC.

The V gene is TRBV11-2, the J gene TRBJ1-3; 7 nucleotides agree with TRBD1. The CDR3 is made up of 19 amino acids. Germline CDR1 is SGHAT and CDR2 is FQNNGV. Trimming took 5 bases from V and 0 from J; bases not matched to a gene: 16. CDR3 DNA: TGTGCCAGCAGCCTAACCCTGGCAGGGGGAGTCAACTCTGGAAACACCATATATTTT. Translated: CASSLTLAGGVNSGNTIYF.

The gene calls are TRBV18 and TRBJ1-1; D remains ambiguous. Between the trimmed V and J ends, which lost 8 bases and 1 base, there was a span of 11 bases. The CDR3 totals 13 residues. The germline V gene encodes CDR1 KGHSH and CDR2 LQKENI. The CDR3 spells CASATEGNTEAFF. CDR3 DNA sequence: TGTGCCAGCGCAACGGAGGGGAACACTGAAGCTTTCTTT.

The V gene is TRBV9, the J gene TRBJ2-5; D possibly corresponds to TRBD1 (5 bases). The CDR3 is 15 residues long. With 0 bases removed from V and 0 bases from J, the gap between germline ends came to 9 bases. Germline CDR1 reads SGDLS; CDR2 reads YYNGEE. The CDR3: CASSVGSGNQETQYF. In DNA form, the CDR3 reads TGTGCCAGCAGCGTAGGGTCAGGGAACCAAGAGACCCAGTACTTC.

CDR3 amino acids: CASLKGIHSNQPQHF. Here the CDR3 DNA reads TGTGCCAGTTTAAAGGGGATTCATAGCAATCAGCCCCAGCATTTT. The gene calls are TRBV19 and TRBJ1-5; perhaps TRBD1 as D (5 bases). The CDR3 extends over 15 amino acids. Germline CDR1 and CDR2: LNHDA and SQIVND (reference sequence). V gave up 8 bases and J gave up 0 bases, with 14 bases separating them.

The chain has TRBV11-2 and TRBJ2-2, with D unresolved. The CDR3 is made up of 18 amino acids. CDR1 is SGHAT and CDR2 is FQNNGV in the germline V gene. V lost 7 bases, J lost 0 bases, and 21 bases lay in between. The CDR3 nucleotides read TGTGCCAGCACCACTGCCCAAACCTCTCCAGCGAACACCGGGGAGCTGTTTTTT. Translating it yields CASTTAQTSPANTGELFF.

The V and J genes are TRBV6-6 and TRBJ1-1; D possibly corresponds to TRBD1 (5 bases). V was trimmed by 7 bases and J by 4 bases, leaving 16 bases between them. CDR3 length: 14 residues. CDR1 and CDR2 from the germline V gene are MNHNY and SVGAGI (reference sequence). CDR3 protein: CASKVPQGSTEAFF. CDR3 DNA: TGTGCCAGCAAGGTCCCTCAGGGATCCACTGAAGCTTTCTTT.

This clone has more than one count but fewer than ten. V usage is TRBV18 and J usage is TRBJ2-7; D remains unclear. Looked up from germline, CDR1 is KGHSH and CDR2 is LQKENI. Trimming stripped 1 base from V and 3 bases from J, with 4 bases between. There are 12 residues in the CDR3. In nucleotides, the CDR3 is TGTGCCAGCTCACCACGGGTCTACGAGCAGTACTTC. As protein: CASSPRVYEQYF.